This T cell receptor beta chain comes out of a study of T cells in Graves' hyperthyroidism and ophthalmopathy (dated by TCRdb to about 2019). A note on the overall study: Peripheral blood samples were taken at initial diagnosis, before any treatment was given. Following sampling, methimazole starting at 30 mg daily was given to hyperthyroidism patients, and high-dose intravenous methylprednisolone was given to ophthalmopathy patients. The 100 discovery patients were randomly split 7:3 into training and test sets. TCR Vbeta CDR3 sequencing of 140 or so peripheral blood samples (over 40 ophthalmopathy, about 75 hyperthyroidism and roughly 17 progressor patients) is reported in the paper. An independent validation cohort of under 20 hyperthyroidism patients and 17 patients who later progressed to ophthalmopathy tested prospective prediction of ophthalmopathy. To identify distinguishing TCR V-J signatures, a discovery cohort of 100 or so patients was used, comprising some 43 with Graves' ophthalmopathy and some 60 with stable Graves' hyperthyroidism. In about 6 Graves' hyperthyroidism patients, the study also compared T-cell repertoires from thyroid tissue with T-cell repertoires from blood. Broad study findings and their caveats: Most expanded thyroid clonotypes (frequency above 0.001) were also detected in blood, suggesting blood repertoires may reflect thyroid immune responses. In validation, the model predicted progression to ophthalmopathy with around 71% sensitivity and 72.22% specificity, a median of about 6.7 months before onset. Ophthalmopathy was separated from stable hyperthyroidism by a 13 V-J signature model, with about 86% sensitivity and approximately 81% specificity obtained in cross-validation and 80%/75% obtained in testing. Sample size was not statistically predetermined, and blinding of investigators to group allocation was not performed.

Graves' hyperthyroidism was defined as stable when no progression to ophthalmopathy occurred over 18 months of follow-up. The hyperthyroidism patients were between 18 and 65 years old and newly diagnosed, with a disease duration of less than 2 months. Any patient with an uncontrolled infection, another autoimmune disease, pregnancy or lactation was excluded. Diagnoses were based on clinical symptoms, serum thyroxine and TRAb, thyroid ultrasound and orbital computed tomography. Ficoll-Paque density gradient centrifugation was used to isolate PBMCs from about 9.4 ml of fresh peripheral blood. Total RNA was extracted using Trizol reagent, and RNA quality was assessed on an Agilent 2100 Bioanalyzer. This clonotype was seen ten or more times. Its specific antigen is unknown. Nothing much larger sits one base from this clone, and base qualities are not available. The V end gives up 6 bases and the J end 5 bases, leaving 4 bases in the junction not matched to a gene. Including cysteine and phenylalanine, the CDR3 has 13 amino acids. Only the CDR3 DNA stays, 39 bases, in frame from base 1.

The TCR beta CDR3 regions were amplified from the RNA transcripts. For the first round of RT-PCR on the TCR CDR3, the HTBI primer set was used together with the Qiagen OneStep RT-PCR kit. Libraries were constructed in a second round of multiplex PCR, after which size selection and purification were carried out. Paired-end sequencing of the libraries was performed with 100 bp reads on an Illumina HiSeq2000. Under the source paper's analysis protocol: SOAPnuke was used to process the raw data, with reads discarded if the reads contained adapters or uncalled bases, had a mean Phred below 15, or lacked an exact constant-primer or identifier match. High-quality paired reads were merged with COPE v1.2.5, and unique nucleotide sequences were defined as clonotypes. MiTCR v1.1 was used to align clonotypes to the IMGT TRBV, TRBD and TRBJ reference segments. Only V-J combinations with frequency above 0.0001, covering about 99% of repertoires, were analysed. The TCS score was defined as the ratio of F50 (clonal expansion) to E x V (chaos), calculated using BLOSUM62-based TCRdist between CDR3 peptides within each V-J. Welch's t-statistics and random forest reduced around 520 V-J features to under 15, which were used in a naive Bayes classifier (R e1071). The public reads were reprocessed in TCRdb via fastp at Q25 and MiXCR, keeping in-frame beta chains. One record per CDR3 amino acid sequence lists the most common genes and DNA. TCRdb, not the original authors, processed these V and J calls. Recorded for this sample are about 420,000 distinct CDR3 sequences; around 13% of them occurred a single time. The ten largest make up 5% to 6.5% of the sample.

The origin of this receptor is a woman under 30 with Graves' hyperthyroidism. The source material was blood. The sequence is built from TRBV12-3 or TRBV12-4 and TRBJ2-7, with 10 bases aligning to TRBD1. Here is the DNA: TGTGCCAGCAGCTACGGACAGGGGGACGAGCAGTACTTC. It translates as CASSYGQGDEQYF.